These 16 T cell receptor beta chains were all obtained from the same sample, sequenced in a study of blood T cell repertoires in COVID-19. Assay used: immunoSEQ multiplex PCR; TCRdb lists only in-frame clones, some missing. In the table there are 130,000 or so clones, 80% to 85% of which are singletons. Sequenced material: PBMCs or T cells enriched from blood (not recorded which). The receptors were sampled from a woman under 40 who had recovered from COVID-19.

The chain carries TRBV2 and TRBJ2-5, with D possibly TRBD2 on 6 matching bases. This CDR3 is built from 15 residues. V lost 4 bases and J lost 3, with 15 bases in between. The germline CDR1 and CDR2 sequences are SNHLY and FYNNEI. The CDR3 DNA reads as TGTGCCAGCAGTGCTGAGGAGGGCTCGGAAGAGACCCAGTACTTC. This encodes CASSAEEGSEETQYF.

This chain connects TRBV19 to TRBJ2-1, with D possibly matching TRBD2 (6 bases). This CDR3 spans 15 amino acids. Trimming removed 3 bases from V and 0 bases from J, with 9 bases in between. CDR1 and CDR2 (germline): LNHDA, SQIVND (reference sequence). The CDR3 protein is CASSISGGSYNEQFF. CDR3 coding DNA: TGTGCCAGTAGTATTAGCGGAGGCTCCTACAATGAGCAGTTCTTC.

The V and J genes are TRBV7-9 and TRBJ1-2, with D possibly being TRBD1 (6 bases). The V gene lost 0 bases and the J gene lost 1 base, with 18 bases spanning the gap. Looked up from germline, CDR1 is SEHNR and CDR2 is FQNEAQ (reference sequence). This CDR3 is 18 amino acids long. For the CDR3, the DNA is TGTGCCAGCAGCTTAGCGGAACAGGGCCGAAATAATAACTATGGCTACACCTTC. It codes for CASSLAEQGRNNNYGYTF.

This chain links TRBV7-8 with TRBJ1-4, with D possibly TRBD1 on 6 matching bases. Germline loops: CDR1 SGHVS, CDR2 FQNEAQ. Trimming removed 5 bases at V and 5 bases at J, with 18 bases between. This CDR3 is built from 16 residues. CDR3 region: CASSQGMGHSNEKLFF. The CDR3, as DNA: TGTGCCAGCAGCCAAGGGATGGGACACTCAAATGAAAAACTGTTTTTT.

This sequence joins TRBV7-8 and TRBJ2-7; D might be TRBD2 (6 bases). V was trimmed by 1 base and J by 1 base, leaving 17 bases between them. The CDR3 runs to 17 residues. Germline values: CDR1 SGHVS, CDR2 FQNEAQ. The CDR3 is CASSLVIISGQSYEQYF. CDR3 in DNA: TGTGCCAGCAGCTTAGTCATTATAAGCGGGCAATCCTACGAGCAGTACTTC.

The V call is TRBV9, the J call TRBJ2-3, with D perhaps TRBD2 (6 bases). The CDR3 is 16 amino acids. V gave up 3 bases and J gave up 2 bases, with 16 bases separating them. Germline V CDR1 and CDR2: SGDLS, YYNGEE. In DNA, the CDR3 is TGTGCCAGCAGCGACGGTAGCGGAGGCCCCACAGATACGCAGTATTTT. Translated: CASSDGSGGPTDTQYF.

This clone has just one count. The V gene is TRBV10-3, the J gene TRBJ1-6, with TRBD1 identical over 10 bases. The CDR3 totals 16 residues. V was pared by 3 bases and J by 3 bases, with 2 bases of the junction left unmatched. CDR1 and CDR2 from the germline V gene are ENHRY and SYGVKD. CDR3 coding DNA: TGTGCCATCAGTGACAGGGACAGGGGCTATAATTCACCCCTCCACTTT. Translated, it gives CAISDRDRGYNSPLHF.

The rearrangement links TRBV27 to TRBJ1-5; 10 positions match TRBD1. CDR3 size: 18 residues. J gave up 2 bases and V 1 base, and 8 bases lay outside the gene matches. CDR1 is MNHEY and CDR2 is SMNVEV in the germline V gene (reference sequence). The CDR3 loop is CASSLYSVGTGGNQPQHF. The CDR3 region has the DNA TGTGCCAGCAGTTTATACTCCGTGGGGACAGGGGGCAATCAGCCCCAGCATTTT.

The gene calls are TRBV19 and TRBJ2-2, with D hard to call. Between the trimmed V and J ends, which lost 6 bases and 1 base, there was a span of 9 bases. The CDR3 has 14 amino acids. Per the germline V gene, CDR1 is LNHDA and CDR2 is SQIVND (reference sequence). CDR3 residues: CASRGSGNTGELFF. CDR3 nucleotide sequence: TGTGCCAGTAGAGGATCGGGGAACACCGGGGAGCTGTTTTTT.

This clone was seen only once. One end of the junction does not line up with germline, which may come from a read error. The chain carries TRBV7-9 and TRBJ1-1; a weak D match, TRBD1 (5 bases). CDR1 is SEHNR and CDR2 is FQNEAQ in the germline V gene (reference sequence). The CDR3 covers 11 residues. The CDR3 here is CASSLVGAPSF. CDR3 sequence (DNA): TGTGCCAGCAGCTTAGTAGGGGCCCCTTCCTTT.

V and J are TRBV9 and TRBJ1-6, with 8 bases matching TRBD1. CDR3 length: 16 residues. Trimming at V came to 0 bases and at J to 4 bases, leaving 3 bases not matched to a gene. CDR1 is SGDLS, CDR2 YYNGEE, per germline. This chain's CDR3 is CASSVGQGQYNSPLHF. CDR3 nucleotides: TGTGCCAGCAGCGTAGGACAGGGGCAATATAATTCACCCCTCCACTTT.

The chain carries TRBV15 and TRBJ1-1; D is undetermined. Trimming took off 1 base at V and 8 bases at J, with 8 bases between the two ends. The CDR3 sequence is 12 residues long. CDR1 is LNHNV, CDR2 YYDKDF, per germline (reference sequence). The CDR3 DNA reads TGTGCCACCAGCAGAGTGGGAGCAGAAGCTTTCTTT. Its translation is CATSRVGAEAFF.

The rearrangement links TRBV5-1 to TRBJ1-1; D might be TRBD1 (5 bases). The V end lost 3 bases, the J end lost 5 bases, and 14 bases lay between the germline ends. CDR3 size: 14 residues. The germline CDR1 and CDR2 sequences are SGHRS and YFSETQ. In DNA form, the CDR3 reads TGCGCCAGCAGCTCCAACGGAGGGGTGACTGAAGCTTTCTTT. The encoded protein is CASSSNGGVTEAFF.

A few counts support this clone. This chain uses TRBV3-1 (or the pseudogene TRBV3-2) with TRBJ2-1; D is unresolved. V lost 2 bases and J lost 0, with 5 bases in between. CDR3 size: 14 residues. CDR1 and CDR2 (germline): LGHDT, YNNKEL (reference sequence). The CDR3 is CASSQSPSYNEQFF. CDR3 in DNA: TGTGCCAGCAGCCAATCTCCCTCCTACAATGAGCAGTTCTTC.

The rearrangement uses TRBV5-1 and TRBJ2-6, with 7 bases that match TRBD1. CDR3 size: 17 residues. Per the germline V gene, CDR1 is SGHRS and CDR2 is YFSETQ. The junction had 5 bases not matched to a gene; V was cut back by 0 bases and J by 2 bases. The CDR3 DNA is TGCGCCAGCAGCTTGGTATCAGGGGGAGCTGGGGCCAACGTCCTGACTTTC. It codes for CASSLVSGGAGANVLTF.

In its sample, this clone was seen once. The chain couples TRBV18 to TRBJ1-2; no definite D call. Per the germline V gene, CDR1 is KGHSH and CDR2 is LQKENI. The CDR3 is 15 amino acids. The V and J ends lost 3 bases and 3 bases respectively, with 14 bases between them. The CDR3 DNA reads as TGTGCCAGCTCACCTCAGTTGGAACAGTACTATGGCTACACCTTC. It codes for CASSPQLEQYYGYTF. Full variable domain (remainder filled in from reference TRBV18 and TRBJ1-2): NAGVMQNPRHLVRRRGQEARLRCSPMKGHSHVYWYRQLPEEGLKFMVYLQKENIIDESGMPKERFSAEFPKEGPSILRIQQVVRGDSAAYFCASSPQLEQYYGYTFGSGTRLTVV.